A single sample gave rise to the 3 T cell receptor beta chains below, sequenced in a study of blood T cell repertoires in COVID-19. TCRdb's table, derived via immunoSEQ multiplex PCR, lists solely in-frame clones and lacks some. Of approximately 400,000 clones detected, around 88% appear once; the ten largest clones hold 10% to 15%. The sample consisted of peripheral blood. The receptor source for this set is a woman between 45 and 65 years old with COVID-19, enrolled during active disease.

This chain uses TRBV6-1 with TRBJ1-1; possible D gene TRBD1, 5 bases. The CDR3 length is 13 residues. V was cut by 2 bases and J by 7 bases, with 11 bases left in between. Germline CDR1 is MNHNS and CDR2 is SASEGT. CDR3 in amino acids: CASSEPGRGEAFF. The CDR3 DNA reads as TGTGCCAGCAGTGAACCAGGGAGGGGTGAAGCTTTCTTT.

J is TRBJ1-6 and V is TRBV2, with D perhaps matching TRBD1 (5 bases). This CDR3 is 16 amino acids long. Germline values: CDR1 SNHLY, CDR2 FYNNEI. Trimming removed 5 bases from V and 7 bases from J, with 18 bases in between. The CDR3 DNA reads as TGTGCCAGCAGTTTAGAGGCTCAGGGTTTCAATTCACCCCTCCACTTT. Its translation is CASSLEAQGFNSPLHF.

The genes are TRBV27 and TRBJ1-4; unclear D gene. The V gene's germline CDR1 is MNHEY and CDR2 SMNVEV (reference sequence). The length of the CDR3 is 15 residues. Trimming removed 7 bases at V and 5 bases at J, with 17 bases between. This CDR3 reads CASTARVLLNEKLFF. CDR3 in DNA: TGTGCCAGCACCGCTCGGGTTCTTCTCAATGAAAAACTGTTTTTT.